The clone carrying this TCR beta chain is a singleton in its sample. Its antigen is unidentified. This sample was included in a study of T cells in Graves' hyperthyroidism and ophthalmopathy. Whole-study context: Prior to any treatment, at the point of initial diagnosis, peripheral blood was collected.

Points from the study as a whole: Blood samples included most of the expanded thyroid clonotypes exceeding 0.001.

Germline CDR1 SGHDT, CDR2 YYEEEE. The V and J ends lost 2 bases and 2 bases respectively, with 13 bases between them. The CDR3 totals 15 residues. A patient was excluded if there was uncontrolled infection, other autoimmune disease, pregnancy or lactation. The PBMCs had their origin in 10 ml of fresh peripheral blood. RNA transcripts served as the template for amplifying TCR beta CDR3 regions. The TCR CDR3 was amplified in a first-round RT-PCR using the HTBI primer set. TCRdb re-analysed the multiplex PCR reads in MiXCR, keeping a single row per CDR3 protein. The table includes 220,000 or so distinct CDR3 sequences, about a sixth detected once.

The chain joins TRBV5-6 to TRBJ2-5, with D possibly being TRBD1 (5 bases). This sequence was found in a woman aged 18-35 years with Graves' ophthalmopathy. The specimen sequenced was blood. The CDR3 sequence is CASSFSWAGQETQYF. The CDR3 bases are TGTGCCAGCAGCTTTAGTTGGGCAGGGCAAGAGACCCAGTACTTC.